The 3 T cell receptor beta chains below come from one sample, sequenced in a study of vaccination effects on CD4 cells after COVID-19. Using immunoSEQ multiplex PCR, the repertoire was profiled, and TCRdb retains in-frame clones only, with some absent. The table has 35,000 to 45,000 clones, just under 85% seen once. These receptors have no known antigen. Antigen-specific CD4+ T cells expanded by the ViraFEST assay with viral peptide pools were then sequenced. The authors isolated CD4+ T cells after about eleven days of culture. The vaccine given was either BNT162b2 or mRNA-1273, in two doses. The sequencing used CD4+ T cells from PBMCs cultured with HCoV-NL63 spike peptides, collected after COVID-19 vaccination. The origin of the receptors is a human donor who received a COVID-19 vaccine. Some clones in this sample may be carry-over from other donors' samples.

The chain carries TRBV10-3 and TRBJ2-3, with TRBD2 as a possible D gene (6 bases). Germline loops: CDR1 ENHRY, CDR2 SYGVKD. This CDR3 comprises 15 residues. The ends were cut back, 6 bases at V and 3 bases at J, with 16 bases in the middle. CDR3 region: CAISSTSPPTDTQYF. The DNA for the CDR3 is TGTGCCATCAGCTCAACTAGCCCACCAACAGATACGCAGTATTTT.

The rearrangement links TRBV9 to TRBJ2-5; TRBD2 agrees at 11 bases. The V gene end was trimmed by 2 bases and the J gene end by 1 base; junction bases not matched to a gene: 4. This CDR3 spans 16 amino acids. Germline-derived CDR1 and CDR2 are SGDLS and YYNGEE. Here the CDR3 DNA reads TGTGCCAGCAGCGTCCTGCTAGCGGGGGGCCAAGAGACCCAGTACTTC. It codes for CASSVLLAGGQETQYF.

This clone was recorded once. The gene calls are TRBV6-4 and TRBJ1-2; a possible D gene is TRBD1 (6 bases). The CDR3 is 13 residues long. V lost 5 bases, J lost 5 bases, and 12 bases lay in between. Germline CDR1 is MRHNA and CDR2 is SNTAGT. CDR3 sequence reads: CASSLLGGYGYTF. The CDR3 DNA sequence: TGTGCCAGCAGTCTACTAGGGGGATATGGCTACACCTTC.